This passage covers 32 T cell receptor beta chains from one sample sequenced in a study of blood T cell repertoires in COVID-19. Sequencing used immunoSEQ multiplex PCR; TCRdb keeps in-frame clones, though not all of them. Counted here are over 120,000 clones, roughly 89% occurring once; the ten biggest clones make up around 4.5%. Input material: PBMCs or T cells enriched from blood (not recorded which). The receptors were sampled from a man aged 45-65 years who had recovered from COVID-19.

In its sample, this clone was seen a few times. The chain employs TRBV4-1 and TRBJ2-6; D not certain. V was clipped by 3 bases and J by 4 bases, with 4 bases between them. The CDR3 length is 13 residues. Germline CDR1 and CDR2: MGHRA and YSYEKL. The CDR3 bases are TGCGCCAGCAGCCATACAGGGGCCAACGTCCTGACTTTC. Amino acid sequence: CASSHTGANVLTF.

The chain couples TRBV18 to TRBJ1-4; maybe TRBD1 (6 bases). The germline CDR1 and CDR2 sequences are KGHSH and LQKENI. Trimming removed 6 bases from V and 0 bases from J, with 14 bases in between. This CDR3 region has 16 residues. The CDR3 protein is CASSFTSGATNEKLFF. CDR3 nucleotides: TGTGCCAGCTCGTTCACTTCAGGGGCAACTAATGAAAAACTGTTTTTT.

V is TRBV14 and J is TRBJ2-5, with 13 nucleotides matching TRBD2. The CDR3 is 17 amino acids. The ends lost 4 bases at V and 5 bases at J; junction bases unmatched: 10. Germline V lookup: CDR1 SGHDN, CDR2 FVKESK. The CDR3 nucleotides are TGTGCCAGCAGCCTCGGACTAGCGGGAGTCGTTTGGGAGACCCAGTACTTC. It specifies CASSLGLAGVVWETQYF.

The V and J genes are TRBV5-4 and TRBJ1-1, with a tentative D call TRBD1 (6 bases). Trimming took 3 bases from V and 0 from J, leaving 12 bases between them. Germline CDR1 and CDR2: SGHNT and YYREEE (reference sequence). The CDR3 extends over 15 amino acids. The CDR3 DNA follows: TGTGCCAGCAGCTCGGGGACAAGGTTGAACACTGAAGCTTTCTTT. It codes for CASSSGTRLNTEAFF.

This chain joins TRBV27 and TRBJ1-6; 8 bases fit TRBD1. The CDR3 consists of 16 residues. V gave up 5 bases and J gave up 6 bases; unmatched junction bases: 9. Germline V CDR1 and CDR2: MNHEY, SMNVEV (reference sequence). This chain's CDR3 is CASSPTNGQGNSPLHF. CDR3 nucleotides: TGTGCCAGCAGTCCGACCAACGGACAGGGTAATTCACCCCTCCACTTT.

The chain employs TRBV24-1 and TRBJ1-1; a weak D match, TRBD1 (5 bases). The CDR3 extends over 16 amino acids. V gave up 5 bases and J gave up 3 bases, with 18 bases separating them. Germline lookup yields CDR1 KGHDR and CDR2 SFDVKD. CDR3 bases: TGTGCCACCAGTGGTGCAGCCAGCGGGGCGGACACTGAAGCTTTCTTT. Residues: CATSGAASGADTEAFF.

A single count supports this clone. This chain uses TRBV7-2 with TRBJ1-6; D gene ambiguous. V shed 1 base and J shed 6 bases, with 10 bases lying between them. Germline V gives CDR1 SGHTA, CDR2 FQGNSA. The CDR3 totals 15 residues. CDR3 DNA sequence: TGTGCCAGCAGCTTAGGTCAGGTCCTTAATTCACCCCTCCACTTT. Translated: CASSLGQVLNSPLHF.

The chain combines TRBV18 with TRBJ1-6, with D uncertain. The V and J ends lost 3 bases and 2 bases respectively, with 11 bases between them. The CDR3 is 16 residues long. Germline loops: CDR1 KGHSH, CDR2 LQKENI. The CDR3 reads CASSPRGSTYNSPLHF. As DNA, the CDR3 is TGTGCCAGCTCACCCCGGGGATCGACCTATAATTCACCCCTCCACTTT.

The rearrangement links TRBV27 to TRBJ1-2; TRBD1 aligns across 9 bases. This CDR3 has 14 residues. Losses at the gene ends were 2 bases for V and 6 bases for J; bases not matched to a gene: 4. The germline V gene has CDR1 MNHEY and CDR2 SMNVEV (reference sequence). The CDR3 sequence is CASSLEGTGNGYTF. Here the CDR3 DNA reads TGTGCCAGCAGTTTAGAGGGGACAGGGAATGGCTACACCTTC.

The chain links TRBV10-3 to TRBJ1-5, with 7 nucleotides matching TRBD1. The germline CDR1 and CDR2 sequences are ENHRY and SYGVKD. This CDR3 has 16 amino acids. J lost 1 base, V lost 5 bases, and 8 bases had no gene match. The CDR3 bases are TGTGCCATCAGTAAACAGGGGTTGGGAAGCAATCAGCCCCAGCATTTT. It encodes CAISKQGLGSNQPQHF.

This clone showed up just once. The genes are TRBV3-1 (or the pseudogene TRBV3-2) and TRBJ1-1; 12 nucleotides align to TRBD1. The ends lost 7 bases at V and 4 bases at J; junction bases unmatched: 10. CDR3 length: 16 amino acids. Germline V gene sequence: CDR1 LGHDT, CDR2 YNNKEL (reference sequence). The CDR3 loop is CASTPRGTGGFTEAFF. In DNA, the CDR3 is TGTGCCAGCACCCCCCGCGGGACAGGGGGCTTCACTGAAGCTTTCTTT.

This clone was seen once. The V call is TRBV5-1, the J call TRBJ1-1; TRBD1 might be the D (5 bases). Germline V CDR1 and CDR2: SGHRS, YFSETQ. V was pared by 0 bases and J by 6 bases, with 12 bases between. The CDR3 is 14 amino acids. The CDR3, as DNA: TGCGCCAGCAGCTTGGCGGACATATCTGCTGAAGCTTTCTTT. Its protein product is CASSLADISAEAFF. The complete variable domain, with remaining parts taken from reference TRBV5-1 and TRBJ1-1, reads KAGVTQTPRYLIKTRGQQVTLSCSPISGHRSVSWYQQTPGQGLQFLFEYFSETQRNKGNFPGRFSGRQFSNSRSEMNVSTLELGDSALYLCASSLADISAEAFFGQGTRLTVV.

The rearrangement uses TRBV5-1 and TRBJ2-6; D remains unclear. The germline V gene encodes CDR1 SGHRS and CDR2 YFSETQ. The CDR3 is 16 amino acids. V lost 0 bases to trimming and J lost 4 bases, with 11 bases between them. The CDR3 DNA reads as TGCGCCAGCAGCTTGGCCCCAGTGTCCGGGGCCAACGTCCTGACTTTC. It is translated as CASSLAPVSGANVLTF.

This chain uses TRBV19 with TRBJ1-2, with 7 bases that match TRBD1. The V segment lost 2 bases and the J segment 2 bases; nucleotides outside the gene matches: 8. CDR3 length equals 16 residues. CDR1 LNHDA and CDR2 SQIVND come from the germline V gene (reference sequence). This CDR3 is CASSISRTGANYGYTF. For the CDR3, the DNA is TGTGCCAGTAGTATATCCAGGACAGGAGCAAACTATGGCTACACCTTC.

This clone was recorded a few times. CDR3 sequence reads: CASRSGDRKNSPLHF. DNA of the CDR3: TGTGCCTCAAGGTCGGGGGACAGGAAGAATTCACCCCTCCACTTT. The genes are TRBV18 and TRBJ1-6; 8 bases are a match to TRBD1. The germline gives CDR1 KGHSH, CDR2 LQKENI. The CDR3 is 15 amino acids. V shed 11 bases, J shed 7 bases, and the junction held 13 bases outside the gene matches.

The chain has TRBV2 and TRBJ1-6, with 7 nucleotides matching TRBD1. Germline loops: CDR1 SNHLY, CDR2 FYNNEI. Germline trimming cut 4 bases from V and 6 bases from J; bases unmatched to any gene: 0. This CDR3 has 13 amino acids. This CDR3 reads CASSGDSNSPLHF. The CDR3 DNA reads as TGTGCCAGCAGTGGGGACAGTAATTCACCCCTCCACTTT. The full variable domain, in which reference TRBV2 and TRBJ1-6 provide the parts outside the CDR3, is EPEVTQTPSHQVTQMGQEVILRCVPISNHLYFYWYRQILGQKVEFLVSFYNNEISEKSEIFDDQFSVERPDGSNFTLKIRSTKLEDSAMYFCASSGDSNSPLHFGNGTRLTVT.

V is TRBV4-3 and J is TRBJ2-3, with 10 bases that match TRBD2. Germline V gene sequence: CDR1 LGHNA, CDR2 YSLEER. V shed 0 bases, J shed 5 bases, and the junction held 8 bases outside the gene matches. The CDR3 totals 17 residues. This CDR3 reads CASSQEEREGIKDTQYF. The CDR3 nucleotides are TGCGCCAGCAGCCAAGAGGAGCGGGAGGGTATAAAAGATACGCAGTATTTT.

This sequence joins TRBV5-4 and TRBJ2-4; D is possibly TRBD2 (5 bases). This CDR3 contains 14 residues. The V end lost 3 bases, the J end lost 4 bases, and 11 bases lay between the germline ends. CDR1 and CDR2 from the germline V gene are SGHNT and YYREEE (reference sequence). CDR3 in amino acids: CASSSPGTKNIQYF. The CDR3 region has the DNA TGTGCCAGCAGCTCCCCGGGAACTAAAAACATTCAGTACTTC.

The CDR3 is CASSLAGTGASTTNEKLFF. The DNA of the CDR3 is TGTGCCAGCAGCTTAGCAGGGACAGGGGCTTCCACAACTAATGAAAAACTGTTTTTT. This rearrangement joins TRBV11-2 to TRBJ1-4, with 10 positions matching TRBD1. After removal of 1 base from V and 0 bases from J, the junction contained 8 bases not matched to a gene. This CDR3 is built from 19 residues. Germline values: CDR1 SGHAT, CDR2 FQNNGV.

The chain combines TRBV3-1 (or the pseudogene TRBV3-2) with TRBJ1-1; perhaps TRBD1 as D (6 bases). This CDR3 contains 15 residues. The V end was cut by 6 bases, the J end by 6 bases, with 20 bases between. Germline-derived CDR1 and CDR2 are LGHDT and YNNKEL (reference sequence). Written as DNA, the CDR3 is TGTGCCAGCAGTCCTCCGGGGGGGGCAGTCGCTGAAGCTTTCTTT. This encodes CASSPPGGAVAEAFF.

The chain carries TRBV4-1 and TRBJ2-5, with 7 bases that match TRBD2. This CDR3 is built from 16 residues. Losses at the gene ends were 0 bases for V and 4 bases for J; bases not matched to a gene: 8. Germline V gene sequence: CDR1 MGHRA, CDR2 YSYEKL. This chain's CDR3 is CASSQDGNSGRETQYF. CDR3 coding DNA: TGCGCCAGCAGCCAAGATGGTAATAGCGGGCGAGAGACCCAGTACTTC.

J is TRBJ1-4 and V is TRBV7-9, with no clear D. Trimming removed 3 bases from V and 10 bases from J, with 12 bases in between. Germline CDR1 SEHNR, CDR2 FQNEAQ (reference sequence). The CDR3 totals 13 residues. This chain's CDR3 is CASSFKRDGKLFF. In nucleotides, the CDR3 is TGTGCCAGCAGCTTCAAACGGGATGGAAAACTGTTTTTT.

The V call is TRBV15, the J call TRBJ1-1; D gene ambiguous. The CDR3 runs 13 residues. Germline V CDR1 and CDR2: LNHNV, YYDKDF (reference sequence). The V end was cut by 0 bases, the J end by 4 bases, with 6 bases between. The CDR3 here is CATSRERRTEAFF. In DNA, the CDR3 is TGTGCCACCAGCAGAGAGAGGCGCACTGAAGCTTTCTTT.

This clone was seen only a few times. V gene TRBV4-3 combines with J gene TRBJ1-6; D is possibly TRBD1 (6 bases). The CDR3 runs to 15 residues. Per the germline V gene, CDR1 is LGHNA and CDR2 is YSLEER. Between the trimmed V and J ends, which lost 1 base and 10 bases, there was a span of 14 bases. The DNA for the CDR3 is TGCGCCAGCAGCCAAGTGGGGGCCGCTGAATCACCCCTCCACTTT. Translated: CASSQVGAAESPLHF.

The J gene is TRBJ1-4, the V gene TRBV4-3; 10 bases are a match to TRBD1. V was pared by 0 bases and J by 6 bases, with 4 bases of the junction left unmatched. Germline V gene data show CDR1 as LGHNA and CDR2 as YSLEER. The CDR3 sequence is 16 residues long. CDR3 in amino acids: CASSQESGTGDEKLFF. The CDR3 DNA follows: TGCGCCAGCAGCCAAGAGTCCGGGACAGGGGATGAAAAACTGTTTTTT.

The CDR3 sequence is CASSPLGLAGRLETQYF. The CDR3 DNA is TGTGCCAGCTCACCCCTTGGACTAGCGGGAAGGTTAGAGACCCAGTACTTC. The J gene is TRBJ2-5, the V gene TRBV18; the match to TRBD2 covers 12 bases. The CDR3 has 17 residues. J gave up 4 bases and V 3 bases, and 9 bases lay outside the gene matches. Looked up from germline, CDR1 is KGHSH and CDR2 is LQKENI.

V and J are TRBV7-2 and TRBJ2-1, with a tentative D call TRBD1 (5 bases). With 1 base removed from V and 1 base from J, the gap between germline ends came to 17 bases. The V gene's germline CDR1 is SGHTA and CDR2 FQGNSA. This CDR3 has 18 residues. Here the CDR3 DNA reads TGTGCCAGCAGCTTAGACTTCTCTCGGCGGACATCCTACAATGAGCAGTTCTTC. Translation gives CASSLDFSRRTSYNEQFF.

V usage is TRBV28 and J usage is TRBJ1-1, with a weak D call TRBD1 (5 bases). The germline V gene encodes CDR1 MDHEN and CDR2 SYDVKM. This CDR3 is built from 16 residues. V dropped 3 bases and J dropped 5 bases, with 19 bases sitting between them. The CDR3 reads CASSFRPQGVGTEAFF. The CDR3 DNA is TGTGCCAGCAGTTTTCGACCCCAGGGTGTCGGGACTGAAGCTTTCTTT.

The chain joins TRBV7-2 to TRBJ1-1, with D perhaps matching TRBD1 (6 bases). The germline V gene has CDR1 SGHTA and CDR2 FQGNSA. The CDR3 covers 14 residues. V lost 6 bases, J lost 0 bases, and 11 bases lay in between. Here the CDR3 DNA reads TGTGCCAGCAGTGGGGGGGCTTTGAACACTGAAGCTTTCTTT. The encoded protein is CASSGGALNTEAFF.

The chain links TRBV14 to TRBJ2-1; 10 bases are shared with TRBD2. Germline V gene data show CDR1 as SGHDN and CDR2 as FVKESK. The CDR3 length is 15 residues. J lost 6 bases, V lost 2 bases, and 4 bases had no gene match. In nucleotides, the CDR3 is TGTGCCAGCAGCCAATCACTAGCGGGGCCCAATGAGCAGTTCTTC. Its protein product is CASSQSLAGPNEQFF.

The chain is built from TRBV3-1 (or the pseudogene TRBV3-2) and TRBJ1-2; TRBD1 agrees at 10 bases. The CDR3 is 15 amino acids. The J segment lost 8 bases and the V segment lost 3 bases, leaving 9 bases of the junction unmatched. Per germline, CDR1 LGHDT and CDR2 YNNKEL (reference sequence). Here the CDR3 DNA reads TGTGCCAGCAGCCAGTTGGGGACAGGGGAGGGAGGCTACACCTTC. This translates into CASSQLGTGEGGYTF.

The chain couples TRBV3-1 (or the pseudogene TRBV3-2) to TRBJ1-6, with 12 bases aligning to TRBD1. The CDR3 has 15 amino acids. V dropped 1 base and J dropped 10; count of bases not matched to a gene: 2. Germline V lookup: CDR1 LGHDT, CDR2 YNNKEL (reference sequence). DNA for the CDR3: TGTGCCAGCAGCCAAGGGGACAGGGGGCAGTCACCCCTCCACTTT. It encodes CASSQGDRGQSPLHF.